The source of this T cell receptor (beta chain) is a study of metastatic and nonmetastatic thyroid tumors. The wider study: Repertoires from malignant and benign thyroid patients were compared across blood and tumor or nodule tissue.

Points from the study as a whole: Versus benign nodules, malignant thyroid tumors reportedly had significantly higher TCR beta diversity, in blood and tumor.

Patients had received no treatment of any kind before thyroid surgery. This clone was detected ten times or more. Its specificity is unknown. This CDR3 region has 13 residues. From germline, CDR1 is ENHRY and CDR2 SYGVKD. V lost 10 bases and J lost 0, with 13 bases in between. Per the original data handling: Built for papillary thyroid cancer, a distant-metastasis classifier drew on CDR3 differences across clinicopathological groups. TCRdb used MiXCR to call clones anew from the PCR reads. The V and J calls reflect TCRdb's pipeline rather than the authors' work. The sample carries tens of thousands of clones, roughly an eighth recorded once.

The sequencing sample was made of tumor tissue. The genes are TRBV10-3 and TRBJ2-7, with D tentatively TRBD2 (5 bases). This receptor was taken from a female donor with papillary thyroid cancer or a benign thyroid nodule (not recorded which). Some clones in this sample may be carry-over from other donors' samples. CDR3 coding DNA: TGTGCCACCGCAGGACTTCTCTCCTACGAGCAGTACTTC. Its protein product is CATAGLLSYEQYF.